What follows are 16 T cell receptor beta chains derived from one specimen sequenced in a study of vaccination effects on CD4 cells after COVID-19. CD4+ T cell isolation took place after 10 days of culture. The person was diagnosed with PCR-confirmed SARS-CoV-2 infection between March and December 2020. Vaccine administered to participants consisted of two doses of either BNT162b2 or mRNA-1273. Produced via immunoSEQ multiplex PCR; TCRdb's table is partial and in-frame only. The repertoire consists of around 50,000 clones, with nearly 75% occurring once and the leading ten covering about 5.4%. These receptors' antigens are unknown. Sample: CD4+ T cells from PBMCs cultured without peptide, taken after COVID-19 vaccination. These receptors were collected from a human donor who had a prior SARS-CoV-2 infection.

This clone was picked up a small number of times. The rearrangement links TRBV7-9 to TRBJ2-7, with TRBD1 matching over 9 bases. Germline V gene sequence: CDR1 SEHNR, CDR2 FQNEAQ (reference sequence). The CDR3 runs to 13 residues. V lost 2 bases to trimming and J lost 12 bases; unmatched junction nucleotides: 8. This CDR3 is CASSLLDRGLRYF. CDR3 nucleotide sequence: TGTGCCAGCAGCTTATTAGACAGGGGGTTGAGGTACTTC.

This sequence joins TRBV19 and TRBJ2-3, with D possibly TRBD2 on 5 matching bases. Germline V gene sequence: CDR1 LNHDA, CDR2 SQIVND (reference sequence). Trimming left V 7 bases short and J 3 bases short, with 20 bases between. The CDR3 runs to 16 residues. CDR3 coding DNA: TGTGCCAGTAACCTTCACGTAGGTCGGGGAACAGATACGCAGTATTTT. Encoded protein: CASNLHVGRGTDTQYF.

The V gene is TRBV9, the J gene TRBJ1-2, with a possible D match to TRBD1 (5 bases). V lost 1 base and J lost 8, with 9 bases in between. The CDR3 covers 12 residues. Germline V gene data show CDR1 as SGDLS and CDR2 as YYNGEE. DNA for the CDR3: TGTGCCAGCAGCGTATCAGGGAACGGCTACACCTTC. Its translation is CASSVSGNGYTF. Full variable domain (outside the CDR3, taken from reference TRBV9 and TRBJ1-2): DSGVTQTPKHLITATGQRVTLRCSPRSGDLSVYWYQQSLDQGLQFLIQYYNGEERAKGNILERFSAQQFPDLHSELNLSSLELGDSALYFCASSVSGNGYTFGSGTRLTVV.

The rearrangement uses TRBV18 and TRBJ2-5; D might be TRBD2 (5 bases). Trimming removed 6 bases from V and 2 bases from J, with 19 bases in between. This CDR3 is 16 amino acids long. CDR1 and CDR2 from the germline V gene are KGHSH and LQKENI. For the CDR3, the DNA is TGTGCCAGCTCTGCCTCGCGGGTCACAGCGCAAGAGACCCAGTACTTC. It codes for CASSASRVTAQETQYF.

The chain links TRBV11-3 to TRBJ2-1; 8 bases match TRBD2. The CDR3 contains 15 residues. Germline CDR1 SGHNT, CDR2 YENEEA. Trimming cost V 5 bases and J 1 base; bases outside gene matches: 4. In DNA form, the CDR3 reads TGTGCCAGCAGCAACTTAGCGGGATCCTACAATGAGCAGTTCTTC. Translating it yields CASSNLAGSYNEQFF.

The chain is built from TRBV7-8 and TRBJ2-7, with 8 bases that match TRBD2. CDR1 and CDR2 (germline): SGHVS, FQNEAQ. CDR3 size: 15 residues. The V and J ends lost 1 base and 0 bases, in that order; junction bases with no gene match: 2. CDR3 loop: CASSLDGRVSYEQYF. CDR3 in DNA: TGTGCCAGCAGCTTAGACGGGAGGGTCTCCTACGAGCAGTACTTC.

Comment on this clone: This sample includes further DNA sequences coding for the same CDR3. The rearrangement uses TRBV18 and TRBJ2-3; no clear D gene. The V end was cut by 3 bases, the J end by 0 bases, with 4 bases between. Germline assignment: CDR1 KGHSH and CDR2 LQKENI. This CDR3 region has 13 residues. CDR3 region: CASSPPSTDTQYF. In nucleotides, the CDR3 is TGTGCCAGCTCACCGCCGAGCACAGATACGCAGTATTTT. Full variable domain (remainder filled in from reference TRBV18 and TRBJ2-3): NAGVMQNPRHLVRRRGQEARLRCSPMKGHSHVYWYRQLPEEGLKFMVYLQKENIIDESGMPKERFSAEFPKEGPSILRIQQVVRGDSAAYFCASSPPSTDTQYFGPGTRLTVL.

This clone was counted between two and nine times. The chain carries TRBV20-1 and TRBJ2-7; the D gene is possibly TRBD2 (5 bases). The CDR3 has 11 residues. Germline V lookup: CDR1 DFQATT, CDR2 SNEGSKA (reference sequence). The V and J ends lost 5 bases and 3 bases respectively, with 8 bases between them. The CDR3 DNA reads TGCAGTGCTCTCCGGGGCTACGAGCAGTACTTC. Amino acids: CSALRGYEQYF.

This clone was observed a few times. V gene TRBV18 combines with J gene TRBJ1-2; tentatively, D is TRBD1 (5 bases). The V end was cut by 2 bases, the J end by 3 bases, with 10 bases between. The germline V gene encodes CDR1 KGHSH and CDR2 LQKENI. The CDR3 is made up of 14 amino acids. The CDR3 DNA reads TGTGCCAGCTCACCAAGGGGCGCCCACTATGGCTACACCTTC. Its protein is CASSPRGAHYGYTF.

V is TRBV19 and J is TRBJ2-1, with 14 bases fitting TRBD2. With V trimmed by 4 bases and J by 0 bases, 11 bases remained unmatched. The CDR3 runs to 20 residues. The germline gives CDR1 LNHDA, CDR2 SQIVND (reference sequence). CDR3 DNA sequence: TGTGCCAGTAGTAGTTACGGACTAGCGGGAGGTGAGAGCTCCTACAATGAGCAGTTCTTC. Translation gives CASSSYGLAGGESSYNEQFF. Complete variable domain (other parts from reference TRBV19 and TRBJ2-1): DGGITQSPKYLFRKEGQNVTLSCEQNLNHDAMYWYRQDPGQGLRLIYYSQIVNDFQKGDIAEGYSVSREKKESFPLTVTSAQKNPTAFYLCASSSYGLAGGESSYNEQFFGPGTRLTVL.

V and J are TRBV12-3 or TRBV12-4 and TRBJ1-2, with D hard to call. This CDR3 has 13 residues. V dropped 3 bases and J dropped 8 bases, with 13 bases sitting between them. The CDR3 nucleotides are TGTGCCAGCAGTTTGGTCAGAGGAGGGGGCTACACCTTC. As protein: CASSLVRGGGYTF.

The CDR3 DNA reads TGCGCCAGCAGACTCTTGCCCGGGCGCTCCTACGAGCAGTACTTC. Encoded protein: CASRLLPGRSYEQYF. The chain joins TRBV5-1 to TRBJ2-7; D not certain. Germline-derived CDR1 and CDR2 are SGHRS and YFSETQ. V lost 5 bases, J lost 0 bases, and 15 bases lay in between. The CDR3 extends over 15 amino acids.

This clone has a handful of counts. The rearrangement uses TRBV9 and TRBJ2-5, with a tentative D call TRBD2 (7 bases). The germline gives CDR1 SGDLS, CDR2 YYNGEE. V dropped 1 base and J dropped 4 bases, with 20 bases sitting between them. CDR3 length: 17 residues. Here the CDR3 DNA reads TGTGCCAGCAGCGTAAGTGGTGGGGGGGCCGTCCGAGAGACCCAGTACTTC. This sequence encodes CASSVSGGGAVRETQYF.

The rearrangement uses TRBV11-3 and TRBJ2-1, with 10 bases fitting TRBD2. The CDR3 is 18 amino acids. The junction had 10 bases not matched to a gene; V was cut back by 0 bases and J by 5 bases. Germline CDR1 and CDR2: SGHNT and YENEEA. Here the CDR3 DNA reads TGTGCCAGCAGCTTAGATCCATCGAGCGGGAGGGCCAACAATGAGCAGTTCTTC. Translated: CASSLDPSSGRANNEQFF.

The sample holds one count of this clone. The chain recombines TRBV10-3 with TRBJ2-3; possible D gene TRBD2, 6 bases. V lost 8 bases to trimming and J lost 6 bases, with 15 bases between them. The germline V gene encodes CDR1 ENHRY and CDR2 SYGVKD. The CDR3 length is 13 residues. The CDR3 loop is CAIAAGPGDTQYF. The CDR3 region has the DNA TGTGCCATCGCCGCGGGGCCTGGGGATACGCAGTATTTT.

This clone occurred a few times. The V gene is TRBV5-1, the J gene TRBJ2-1; TRBD2 matches 12 bases. Germline CDR1 and CDR2: SGHRS and YFSETQ. The CDR3 covers 17 residues. Trimming at V came to 2 bases and at J to 8 bases, leaving 11 bases not matched to a gene. Here the CDR3 reads CASSFRAGTSGRDEQFF. In DNA, the CDR3 is TGCGCCAGCAGCTTCCGGGCCGGGACTAGCGGGCGTGATGAGCAGTTCTTC.